This T cell receptor (beta chain) was profiled in a study of CD8 T cells in ankylosing spondylitis. Quantitative 5'-RACE with molecular barcodes generated TCR beta libraries. One entry per CDR3 protein results from TCRdb running MiXCR on the 5' RACE reads. The data hold roughly 440,000 distinct CDR3 sequences, with 17% observed a single time. V lost 6 bases, J lost 5 bases, and 19 bases lay in between. The CDR3 runs 15 residues. Regarding the study as a whole: Disease-linked clones, CD8+, were relatively rare in peripheral blood. Reactive arthritis synovial fluid and blood previously showed some of these motif variants. Ankylosing spondylitis blood appeared to carry a characteristic TCR beta motif of roughly 8 highly homologous variants.

Note on this clonotype: Its antigen is undetermined.

This sequence joins TRBV12-3 or TRBV12-4 and TRBJ2-5; either TRBD1 or TRBD2 may fit D (5 bases each). This sequence was found in a male donor with ankylosing spondylitis. Sample: blood, either unsorted or a sorted T cell fraction (not recorded which). The CDR3 nucleotides read TGTGCCAGCAGCCCTGACCGTCAGAGGGGTGAGACCCAGTACTTC. This translates into CASSPDRQRGETQYF.